This TCR beta chain was retrieved from a study of blood T cells in healthy people across ages. Study-level findings and limits: With age, beta diversity per million T cells declined roughly linearly, significantly by 40. Whereas aged donors had fewer naive CD4+ cells, long-lived donors had more of them and higher diversity.

Using a J-beta primer mix together with a sample-barcoded 5' primer, a second PCR was run for roughly 7 to 12 cycles. TCRdb re-called the 5' RACE reads through MiXCR, storing one row per CDR3 protein. The sample yields about 570,000 distinct CDR3 sequences, 25% to 30% seen once. V lost 4 bases to trimming and J lost 8 bases; unmatched junction nucleotides: 13. CDR3 length: 15 amino acids. The V gene's germline CDR1 is SQVTM and CDR2 ANQGSEA. Comment on this clonotype: Antigen unknown.

Isolated PBMCs totaled at least 6 million in each sample. The rearrangement uses TRBV29-1 and TRBJ1-4, with 7 bases lining up with TRBD1. The source of this sequence is a woman in her seventies in good health. Sequenced input: blood. The CDR3 coding sequence is TGCAGCGTTGCAATGTGGACAGGTCGGGGAGAAAAACTGTTTTTT. This encodes CSVAMWTGRGEKLFF.